The 15 T cell receptor beta chains below come from one sample, sequenced in a study of T cells in tumors after PD-1 blockade. Sequencing was performed with immunoSEQ multiplex PCR; in TCRdb, only in-frame clones are kept and a portion is missing. The table records approximately 60,000 clones, roughly 77% of them present only once. Here the sequenced sample was PBMCs, taken before anti-PD-1 treatment. These receptors all come from a human donor with basal cell carcinoma.

This chain joins TRBV18 and TRBJ2-7; TRBD2 might be the D (6 bases). This CDR3 comprises 15 residues. Germline loops: CDR1 KGHSH, CDR2 LQKENI. V was shortened by 3 bases and J by 3 bases, with 15 bases between the two germline ends. CDR3 sequence: CASSPSGVKVYEQYF. The CDR3 DNA sequence: TGTGCCAGCTCACCGTCGGGGGTTAAAGTCTACGAGCAGTACTTC.

V usage is TRBV5-1 and J usage is TRBJ2-5, with TRBD2 matching over 11 bases. V lost 0 bases to trimming and J lost 2 bases; unmatched junction nucleotides: 9. Looked up from germline, CDR1 is SGHRS and CDR2 is YFSETQ. CDR3 size: 18 residues. The DNA for the CDR3 is TGCGCCAGCAGCTTGGGGCTAGCGGGGGGACAATTACAAGAGACCCAGTACTTC. The encoded protein is CASSLGLAGGQLQETQYF.

The V and J genes are TRBV9 and TRBJ2-5; 12 bases agree with TRBD2. Germline V gene lookup returns CDR1 SGDLS and CDR2 YYNGEE. The CDR3 contains 14 residues. The junction had 5 bases not matched to a gene; V was cut back by 6 bases and J by 5 bases. The CDR3 DNA reads TGTGCCAGCAACCTAGCGGGGGGGCGGGAGACCCAGTACTTC. The encoded protein is CASNLAGGRETQYF.

The chain links TRBV18 to TRBJ1-5; D ambiguous. V was clipped by 5 bases and J by 2 bases, with 7 bases between them. The CDR3 is made up of 13 amino acids. CDR1 and CDR2 (germline): KGHSH, LQKENI. DNA for the CDR3: TGTGCCAGCTCAGTTGAGGGCAATCAGCCCCAGCATTTT. Translating it yields CASSVEGNQPQHF.

The V gene is TRBV7-9, the J gene TRBJ1-1, with a possible D match to TRBD1 (6 bases). V dropped 3 bases and J dropped 2 bases, with 13 bases sitting between them. The germline gives CDR1 SEHNR, CDR2 FQNEAQ (reference sequence). This CDR3 contains 15 residues. CDR3 amino acids: CASSFIGGVNTEAFF. In nucleotides, the CDR3 is TGTGCCAGCAGCTTTATAGGGGGGGTAAACACTGAAGCTTTCTTT.

This chain joins TRBV5-6 and TRBJ2-5; 11 nucleotides agree with TRBD2. This CDR3 region has 16 residues. Germline values: CDR1 SGHDT, CDR2 YYEEEE. V dropped 4 bases and J dropped 4; count of bases not matched to a gene: 9. The CDR3 protein is CASSLRPSGGRETQYF. The CDR3 bases are TGTGCCAGCAGCCTTAGGCCTAGCGGGGGGCGAGAGACCCAGTACTTC.

V gene TRBV7-3 combines with J gene TRBJ2-3, with D unresolved. From germline, CDR1 is SGHTA and CDR2 FQGTGA. V shed 5 bases and J shed 7 bases, with 19 bases lying between them. This CDR3 is built from 15 residues. As DNA, the CDR3 is TGTGCCAGCAGCCCGAATGGGGTAGGATCTCATACGCAGTATTTT. It codes for CASSPNGVGSHTQYF.

The chain employs TRBV27 and TRBJ1-1; possibly TRBD1 for D (5 bases). V lost 3 bases, J lost 5 bases, and 16 bases lay in between. This CDR3 contains 15 residues. Germline lookup yields CDR1 MNHEY and CDR2 SMNVEV (reference sequence). CDR3 sequence (DNA): TGTGCCAGCAGTTTCTCCGGGACCCGTGGGACTGAAGCTTTCTTT. Its protein is CASSFSGTRGTEAFF.

This clone came up once. The rearrangement joins TRBV29-1 to TRBJ2-1; D is unclear. This CDR3 has 14 residues. Trimming took off 3 bases at V and 0 bases at J, with 9 bases between the two ends. CDR1 is SQVTM and CDR2 is ANQGSEA in the germline V gene. CDR3 sequence: CSVEIGHSYNEQFF. The CDR3 region has the DNA TGCAGCGTTGAGATAGGGCACTCCTACAATGAGCAGTTCTTC.

The rearrangement uses TRBV7-9 and TRBJ2-7, with 8 bases lining up with TRBD1. Germline values: CDR1 SEHNR, CDR2 FQNEAQ (reference sequence). This CDR3 has 14 residues. J lost 7 bases, V lost 4 bases, and 9 bases had no gene match. The CDR3 loop reads CASSSQGVREEQYF. Here the CDR3 DNA reads TGTGCCAGCAGCTCACAGGGGGTAAGAGAAGAGCAGTACTTC.

The chain is built from TRBV7-2 and TRBJ2-3, with D maybe TRBD2 (6 bases). Germline assignment: CDR1 SGHTA and CDR2 FQGNSA. The V end lost 4 bases, the J end lost 2 bases, and 10 bases lay between the germline ends. This CDR3 has 14 residues. This CDR3 reads CASSSGLITDTQYF. DNA of the CDR3: TGTGCCAGCAGCTCGGGACTTATCACAGATACGCAGTATTTT.

The genes are TRBV5-8 and TRBJ2-7; tentatively, D is TRBD2 (6 bases). Germline V lookup: CDR1 SGHTS, CDR2 YDEGEE. Trimming took off 0 bases at V and 2 bases at J, with 15 bases between the two ends. This CDR3 contains 16 residues. The CDR3 DNA sequence: TGTGCCAGCAGCTTGGACGGTAGGGGAGGCCCCTACGAGCAGTACTTC. Amino acid sequence: CASSLDGRGGPYEQYF.

This chain connects TRBV20-1 to TRBJ1-2, with no clear D. V was clipped by 4 bases and J by 7 bases, with 10 bases between them. This CDR3 spans 11 amino acids. CDR1 DFQATT and CDR2 SNEGSKA come from the germline V gene (reference sequence). CDR3 sequence reads: CSAKSPGGYTF. Here the CDR3 DNA reads TGCAGTGCTAAAAGCCCGGGTGGCTACACCTTC.

This clone appeared once. CDR3 DNA sequence: TGTGCCAGCAGCCCCTCCGGGACGGCCTCCTACGAGCAGTACTTC. It encodes CASSPSGTASYEQYF. The J gene is TRBJ2-7, the V gene TRBV5-4; D possibly matches TRBD1 or TRBD2 (5 bases each). The CDR3 is 15 amino acids. V lost 4 bases, J lost 0 bases, and 14 bases lay in between. Germline-derived CDR1 and CDR2 are SGHNT and YYREEE (reference sequence).

V is TRBV7-9 and J is TRBJ1-6, with a weak D call TRBD1 (5 bases). The germline CDR1 and CDR2 sequences are SEHNR and FQNEAQ (reference sequence). V lost 3 bases to trimming and J lost 10 bases, with 13 bases between them. This CDR3 contains 14 residues. The CDR3 nucleotides read TGTGCCAGCAGCTTGGGGGACCCTAGGTCACCCCTCCACTTT. This codes for CASSLGDPRSPLHF.